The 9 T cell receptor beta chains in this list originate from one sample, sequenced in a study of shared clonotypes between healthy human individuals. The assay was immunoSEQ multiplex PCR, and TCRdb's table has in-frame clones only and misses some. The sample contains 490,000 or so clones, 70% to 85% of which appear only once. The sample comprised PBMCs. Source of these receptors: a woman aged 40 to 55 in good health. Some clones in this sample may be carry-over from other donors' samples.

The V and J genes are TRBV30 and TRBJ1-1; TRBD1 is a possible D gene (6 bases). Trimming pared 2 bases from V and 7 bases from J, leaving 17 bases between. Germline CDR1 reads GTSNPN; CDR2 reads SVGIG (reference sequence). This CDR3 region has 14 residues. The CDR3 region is CAWSQGGSRGEAFF. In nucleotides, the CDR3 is TGTGCCTGGAGTCAGGGAGGCTCCAGGGGTGAAGCTTTCTTT. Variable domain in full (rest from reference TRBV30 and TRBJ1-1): SQTIHQWPATLVQPVGSPLSLECTVEGTSNPNLYWYRQAAGRGLQLLFYSVGIGQISSEVPQNLSASRPQDRQFILSSKKLLLSDSGFYLCAWSQGGSRGEAFFGQGTRLTVV.

CDR3: CASSLTPQETQYF. CDR3 DNA: TGCGCCAGCAGTCTGACCCCACAAGAGACCCAGTACTTC. This rearrangement joins TRBV10-1 to TRBJ2-5; D not resolved. V was cut by 5 bases and J by 2 bases, with 9 bases left in between. CDR3 size: 13 residues. Looked up from germline, CDR1 is WNHNN and CDR2 is SYGVQD (reference sequence).

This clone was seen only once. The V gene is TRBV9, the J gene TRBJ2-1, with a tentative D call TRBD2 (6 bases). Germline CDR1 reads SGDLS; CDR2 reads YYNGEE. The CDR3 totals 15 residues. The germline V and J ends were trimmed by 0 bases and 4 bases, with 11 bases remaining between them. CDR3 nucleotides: TGTGCCAGCAGCGTAGGCCCCGGGACTTACAATGAGCAGTTCTTC. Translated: CASSVGPGTYNEQFF.

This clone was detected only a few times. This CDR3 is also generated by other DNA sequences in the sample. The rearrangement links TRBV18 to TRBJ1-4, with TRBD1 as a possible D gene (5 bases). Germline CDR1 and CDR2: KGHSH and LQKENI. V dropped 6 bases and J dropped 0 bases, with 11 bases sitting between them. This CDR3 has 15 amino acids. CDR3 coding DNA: TGTGCCAGCTCTCCCTCGGGGGCAACTAATGAAAAACTGTTTTTT. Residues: CASSPSGATNEKLFF.

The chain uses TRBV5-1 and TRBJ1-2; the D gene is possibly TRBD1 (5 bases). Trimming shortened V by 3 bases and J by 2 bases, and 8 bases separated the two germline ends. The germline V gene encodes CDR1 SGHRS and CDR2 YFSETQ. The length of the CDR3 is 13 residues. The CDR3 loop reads CASSSRDNYGYTF. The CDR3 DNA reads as TGCGCCAGCAGCTCGAGGGACAACTATGGCTACACCTTC.

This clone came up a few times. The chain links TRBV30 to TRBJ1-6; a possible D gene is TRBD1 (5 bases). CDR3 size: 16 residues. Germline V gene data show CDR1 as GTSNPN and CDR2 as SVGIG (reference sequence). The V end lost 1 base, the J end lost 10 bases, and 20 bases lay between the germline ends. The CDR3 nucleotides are TGTGCCTGGAGTGACGGATCCCCCGGGTGGGGCTCACCCCTCCACTTT. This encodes CAWSDGSPGWGSPLHF.

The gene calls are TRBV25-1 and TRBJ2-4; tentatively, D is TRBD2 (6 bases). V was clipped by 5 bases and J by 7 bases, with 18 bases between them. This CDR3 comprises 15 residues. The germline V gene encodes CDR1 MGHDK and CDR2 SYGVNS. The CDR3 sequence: CASSPRAGIQNIQYF. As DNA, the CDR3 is TGTGCCAGCAGTCCTAGGGCGGGGATCCAGAACATTCAGTACTTC.

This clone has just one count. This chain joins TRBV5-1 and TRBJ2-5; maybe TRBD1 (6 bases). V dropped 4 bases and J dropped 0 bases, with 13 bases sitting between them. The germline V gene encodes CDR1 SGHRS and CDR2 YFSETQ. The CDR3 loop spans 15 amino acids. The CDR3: CASSTRTDYQETQYF. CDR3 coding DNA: TGCGCCAGCAGCACCCGGACAGACTACCAAGAGACCCAGTACTTC.

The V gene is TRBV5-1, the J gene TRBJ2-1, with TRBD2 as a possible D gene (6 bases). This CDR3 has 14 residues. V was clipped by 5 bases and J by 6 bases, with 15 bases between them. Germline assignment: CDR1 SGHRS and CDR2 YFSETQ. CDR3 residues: CASSVSGLTNEQFF. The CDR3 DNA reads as TGCGCCAGCAGTGTATCGGGACTCACCAATGAGCAGTTCTTC.